This T cell receptor beta chain was retrieved from a study of blood T cell repertoires in COVID-19. As for the study in general: COVID-19 samples, acute and convalescent, were from the United States, Italy and Spain.

Measured with immunoSEQ multiplex PCR; TCRdb has only the in-frame clones, and not every one. The sample yields some 180,000 clones, around four fifths seen once. V lost 9 bases to trimming and J lost 4 bases; unmatched junction nucleotides: 8. Germline-derived CDR1 and CDR2 are SGHTA and FQGNSA. This CDR3 spans 14 amino acids. What was sequenced was peripheral blood. The chain combines TRBV7-2 with TRBJ2-5, with 10 bases fitting TRBD2. The receptor was derived from a woman aged 80 or over with acute or convalescent COVID-19. CDR3 loop: CASLAGAESETQYF. The CDR3 DNA reads TGTGCCAGTCTAGCGGGAGCGGAGTCAGAGACCCAGTACTTC. The variable domain in full, completed from reference TRBV7-2 and TRBJ2-5, reads GAGVSQSPSNKVTEKGKDVELRCDPISGHTALYWYRQSLGQGLEFLIYFQGNSAPDKSGLPSDRFSAERTGGSVSTLTIQRTQQEDSAVYLCASLAGAESETQYFGPGTRLLVL.